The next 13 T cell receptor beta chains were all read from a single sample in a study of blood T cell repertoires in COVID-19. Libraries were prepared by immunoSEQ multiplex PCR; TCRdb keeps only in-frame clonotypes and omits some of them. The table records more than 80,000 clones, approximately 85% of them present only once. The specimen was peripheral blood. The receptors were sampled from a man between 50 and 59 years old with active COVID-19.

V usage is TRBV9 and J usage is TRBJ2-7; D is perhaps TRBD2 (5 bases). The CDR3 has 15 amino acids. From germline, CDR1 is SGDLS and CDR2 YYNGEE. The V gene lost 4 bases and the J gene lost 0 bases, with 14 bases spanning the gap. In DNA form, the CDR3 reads TGTGCCAGCAGCCCCAACCCGGGGAGCTCCTACGAGCAGTACTTC. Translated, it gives CASSPNPGSSYEQYF.

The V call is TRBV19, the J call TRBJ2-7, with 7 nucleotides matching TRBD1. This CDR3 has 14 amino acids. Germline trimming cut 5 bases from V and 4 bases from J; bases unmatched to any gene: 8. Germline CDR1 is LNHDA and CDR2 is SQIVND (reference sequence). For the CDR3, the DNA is TGTGCCAGTAGTCCTCTAGGGGACAGTTACGAGCAGTACTTC. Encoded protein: CASSPLGDSYEQYF.

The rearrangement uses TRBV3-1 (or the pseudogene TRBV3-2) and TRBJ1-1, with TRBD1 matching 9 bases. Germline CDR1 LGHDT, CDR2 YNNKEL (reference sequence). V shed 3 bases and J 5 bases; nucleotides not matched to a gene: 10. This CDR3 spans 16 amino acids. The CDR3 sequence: CASSHPLGQGGTEAFF. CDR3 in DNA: TGTGCCAGCAGCCATCCGTTGGGACAGGGTGGAACTGAAGCTTTCTTT.

The CDR3 nucleotides are TGTGCCAGCAGTTTATCTCAGTACAATGAGCAGTTCTTC. Translation gives CASSLSQYNEQFF. This sequence joins TRBV27 and TRBJ2-1; D remains unclear. Germline CDR1 MNHEY, CDR2 SMNVEV (reference sequence). The CDR3 length is 13 residues. The ends were cut back, 0 bases at V and 4 bases at J, with 4 bases in the middle.

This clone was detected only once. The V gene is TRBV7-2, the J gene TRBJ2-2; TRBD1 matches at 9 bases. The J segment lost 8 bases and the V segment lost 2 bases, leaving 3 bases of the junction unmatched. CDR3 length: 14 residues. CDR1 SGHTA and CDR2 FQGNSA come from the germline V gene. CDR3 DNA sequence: TGTGCCAGCAGCTTACGAGACAGGGGGGGGGAGCTGTTTTTT. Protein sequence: CASSLRDRGGELFF.

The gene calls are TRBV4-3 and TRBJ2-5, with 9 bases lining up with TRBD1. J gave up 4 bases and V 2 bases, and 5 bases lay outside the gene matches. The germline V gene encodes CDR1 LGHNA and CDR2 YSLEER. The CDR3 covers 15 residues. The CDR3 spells CASSQRGTGIETQYF. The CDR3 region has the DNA TGCGCCAGCAGCCAAAGAGGGACAGGGATAGAGACCCAGTACTTC.

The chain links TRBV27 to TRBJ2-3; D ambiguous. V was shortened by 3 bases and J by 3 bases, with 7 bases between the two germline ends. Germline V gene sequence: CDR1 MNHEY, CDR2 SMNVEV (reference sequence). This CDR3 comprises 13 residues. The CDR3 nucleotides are TGTGCCAGCAGTTTGAGTTCTACAGATACGCAGTATTTT. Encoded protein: CASSLSSTDTQYF.

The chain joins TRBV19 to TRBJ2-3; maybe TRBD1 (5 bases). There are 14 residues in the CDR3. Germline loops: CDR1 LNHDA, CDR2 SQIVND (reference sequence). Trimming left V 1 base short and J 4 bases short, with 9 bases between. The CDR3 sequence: CASSIGQGPDTQYF. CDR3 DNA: TGTGCCAGTAGTATAGGCCAGGGCCCAGATACGCAGTATTTT.

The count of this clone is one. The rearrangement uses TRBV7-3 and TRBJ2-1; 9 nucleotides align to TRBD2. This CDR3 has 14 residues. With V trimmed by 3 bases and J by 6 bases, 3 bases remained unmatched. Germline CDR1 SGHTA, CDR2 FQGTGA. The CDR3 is CASSFGGRANEQFF. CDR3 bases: TGTGCCAGCAGCTTCGGCGGGAGGGCCAATGAGCAGTTCTTC.

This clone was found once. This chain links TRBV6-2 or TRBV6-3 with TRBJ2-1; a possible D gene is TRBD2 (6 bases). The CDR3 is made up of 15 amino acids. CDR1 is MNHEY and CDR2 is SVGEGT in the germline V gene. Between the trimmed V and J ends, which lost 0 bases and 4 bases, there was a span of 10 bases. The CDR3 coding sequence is TGTGCCAGCAGTTACTCGGGGCGGGATTACAATGAGCAGTTCTTC. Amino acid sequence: CASSYSGRDYNEQFF.

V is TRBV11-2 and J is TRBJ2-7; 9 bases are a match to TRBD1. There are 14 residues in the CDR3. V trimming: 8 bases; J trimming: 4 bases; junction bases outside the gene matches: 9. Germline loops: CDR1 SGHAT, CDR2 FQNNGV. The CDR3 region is CASRNRGRRYEQYF. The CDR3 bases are TGTGCCAGCCGAAACAGGGGGCGCCGGTACGAGCAGTACTTC. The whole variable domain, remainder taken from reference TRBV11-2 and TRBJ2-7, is EAGVAQSPRYKIIEKRQSVAFWCNPISGHATLYWYQQILGQGPKLLIQFQNNGVVDDSQLPKDRFSAERLKGVDSTLKIQPAKLEDSAVYLCASRNRGRRYEQYFGPGTRLTVT.

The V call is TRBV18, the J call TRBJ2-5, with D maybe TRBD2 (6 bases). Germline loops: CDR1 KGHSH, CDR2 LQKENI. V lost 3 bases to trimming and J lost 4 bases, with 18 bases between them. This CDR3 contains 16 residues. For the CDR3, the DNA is TGTGCCAGCTCACCGGCGAGGGCGGGGTCGGTAGAGACCCAGTACTTC. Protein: CASSPARAGSVETQYF. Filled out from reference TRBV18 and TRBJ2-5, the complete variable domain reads NAGVMQNPRHLVRRRGQEARLRCSPMKGHSHVYWYRQLPEEGLKFMVYLQKENIIDESGMPKERFSAEFPKEGPSILRIQQVVRGDSAAYFCASSPARAGSVETQYFGPGTRLLVL.

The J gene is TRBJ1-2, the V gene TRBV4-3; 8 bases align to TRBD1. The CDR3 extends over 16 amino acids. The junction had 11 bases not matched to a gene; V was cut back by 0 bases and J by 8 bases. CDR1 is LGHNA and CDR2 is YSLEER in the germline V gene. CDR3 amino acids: CASSQEVGQGQGGYTF. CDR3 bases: TGCGCCAGCAGCCAAGAGGTAGGACAGGGTCAGGGAGGCTACACCTTC.